This TCR beta chain was sequenced during a study of blood T cells in healthy people across ages. This clonotype occurred a few times. Its target is unknown. A second PCR, run for roughly 7 to 11 cycles, used a sample-barcoded 5' primer plus a J-beta primer mix. Tags on each cDNA molecule came from a template-switch adaptor with 12 random nucleotides. One entry per CDR3 protein results from TCRdb running MiXCR on the 5' RACE reads. Among 1.5 million to 2 million distinct CDR3 sequences listed, approximately 50% were seen once. The study, taken as a whole, reports: Older age went with lower TCR beta diversity per million T cells, in a roughly linear way.

Every donor gave approximately 10 milliliters of peripheral blood. The ends were cut back, 7 bases at V and 3 bases at J, with 16 bases in the middle. CDR3 length: 14 residues. CDR1 and CDR2 from the germline V gene are MNHEY and SVGEGT. Sequencing was carried out using blood. The clonotype originates from a woman aged 40 to 50 in good health. The chain is built from TRBV6-2 or TRBV6-3 and TRBJ2-7; D is possibly TRBD1 or TRBD2 (5 bases each). The CDR3, as DNA: TGTGCCAGCACCGTGGGGGTTGAGGGCTACGAGCAGTACTTC. Translated: CASTVGVEGYEQYF.